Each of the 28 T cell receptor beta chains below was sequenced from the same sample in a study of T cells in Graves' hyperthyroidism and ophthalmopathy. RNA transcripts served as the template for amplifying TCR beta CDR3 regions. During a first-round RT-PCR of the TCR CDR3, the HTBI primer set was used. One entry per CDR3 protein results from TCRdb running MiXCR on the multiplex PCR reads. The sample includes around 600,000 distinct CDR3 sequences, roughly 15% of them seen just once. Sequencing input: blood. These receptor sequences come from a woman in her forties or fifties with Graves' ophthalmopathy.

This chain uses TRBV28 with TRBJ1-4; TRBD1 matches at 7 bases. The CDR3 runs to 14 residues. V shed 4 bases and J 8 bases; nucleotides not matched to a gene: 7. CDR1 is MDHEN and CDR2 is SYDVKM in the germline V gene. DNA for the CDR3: TGTGCCAGCAGTTCCCGGGACAGAAGAGAAAAACTGTTTTTT. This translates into CASSSRDRREKLFF.

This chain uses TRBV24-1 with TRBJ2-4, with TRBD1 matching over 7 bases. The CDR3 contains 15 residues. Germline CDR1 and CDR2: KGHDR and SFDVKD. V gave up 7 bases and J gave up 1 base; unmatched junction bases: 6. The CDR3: CATSDRAGAKNIQYF. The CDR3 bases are TGTGCCACCAGCGACAGGGCCGGGGCCAAAAACATTCAGTACTTC.

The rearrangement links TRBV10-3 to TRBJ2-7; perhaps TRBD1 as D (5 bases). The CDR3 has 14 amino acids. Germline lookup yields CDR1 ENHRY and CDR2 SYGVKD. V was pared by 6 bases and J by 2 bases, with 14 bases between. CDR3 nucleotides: TGTGCCATCAGGAACAGGAGCTCCACCTACGAGCAGTACTTC. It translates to CAIRNRSSTYEQYF.

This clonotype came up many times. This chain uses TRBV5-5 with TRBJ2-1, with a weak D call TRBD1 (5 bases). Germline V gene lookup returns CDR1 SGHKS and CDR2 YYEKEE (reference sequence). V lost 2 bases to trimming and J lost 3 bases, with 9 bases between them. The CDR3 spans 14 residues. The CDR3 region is CASSFQGFYNEQFF. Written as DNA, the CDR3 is TGTGCCAGCAGCTTCCAGGGATTCTACAATGAGCAGTTCTTC.

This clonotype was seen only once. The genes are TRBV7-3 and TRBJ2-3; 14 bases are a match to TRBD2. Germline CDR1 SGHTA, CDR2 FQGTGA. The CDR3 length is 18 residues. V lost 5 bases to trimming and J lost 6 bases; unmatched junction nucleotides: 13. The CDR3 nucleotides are TGTGCCAGCAGCATTCCGGGACTAGCGGGAGTGGGGAGGGATACGCAGTATTTT. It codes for CASSIPGLAGVGRDTQYF. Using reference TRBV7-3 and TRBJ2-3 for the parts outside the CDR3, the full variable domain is GAGVSQTPSNKVTEKGKYVELRCDPISGHTALYWYRQSLGQGPEFLIYFQGTGAADDSGLPNDRFFAVRPEGSVSTLKIQRTERGDSAVYLCASSIPGLAGVGRDTQYFGPGTRLTVL.

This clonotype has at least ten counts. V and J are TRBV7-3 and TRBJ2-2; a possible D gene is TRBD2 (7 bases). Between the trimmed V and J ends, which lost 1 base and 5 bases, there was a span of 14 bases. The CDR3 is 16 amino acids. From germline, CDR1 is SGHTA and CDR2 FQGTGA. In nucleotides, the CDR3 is TGTGCCAGCAGCTTAATAGGGGGGGATCGGACCGGGGAGCTGTTTTTT. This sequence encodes CASSLIGGDRTGELFF.

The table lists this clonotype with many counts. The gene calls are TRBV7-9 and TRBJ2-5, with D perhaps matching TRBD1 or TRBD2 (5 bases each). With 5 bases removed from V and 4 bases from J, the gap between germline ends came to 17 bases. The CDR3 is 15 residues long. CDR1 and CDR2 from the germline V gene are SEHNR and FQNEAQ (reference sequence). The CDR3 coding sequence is TGTGCCAGCAGCCGACCGGGGCTAGTAGGAGAGACCCAGTACTTC. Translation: CASSRPGLVGETQYF.

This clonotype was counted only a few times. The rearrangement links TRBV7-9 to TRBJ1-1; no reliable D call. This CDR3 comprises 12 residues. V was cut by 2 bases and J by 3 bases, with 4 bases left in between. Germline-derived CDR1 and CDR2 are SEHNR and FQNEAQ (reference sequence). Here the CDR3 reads CASSLLHTEAFF. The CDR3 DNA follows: TGTGCCAGCAGCTTACTTCACACTGAAGCTTTCTTT. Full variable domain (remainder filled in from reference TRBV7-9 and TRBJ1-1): DTGVSQNPRHKITKRGQNVTFRCDPISEHNRLYWYRQTLGQGPEFLTYFQNEAQLEKSRLLSDRFSAERPKGSFSTLEIQRTEQGDSAMYLCASSLLHTEAFFGQGTRLTVV.

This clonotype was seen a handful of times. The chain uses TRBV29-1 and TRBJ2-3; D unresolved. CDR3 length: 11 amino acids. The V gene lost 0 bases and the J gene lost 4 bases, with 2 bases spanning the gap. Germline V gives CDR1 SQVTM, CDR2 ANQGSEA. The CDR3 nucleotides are TGCAGCGTTGAAGAGTCAGATACGCAGTATTTT. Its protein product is CSVEESDTQYF.

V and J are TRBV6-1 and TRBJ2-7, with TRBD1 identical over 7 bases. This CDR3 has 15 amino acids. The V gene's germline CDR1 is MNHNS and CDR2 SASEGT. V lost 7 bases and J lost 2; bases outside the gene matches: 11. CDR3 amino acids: CASKPGQVLAYEQYF. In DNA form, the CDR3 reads TGTGCCAGCAAACCCGGACAGGTCCTCGCCTACGAGCAGTACTTC.

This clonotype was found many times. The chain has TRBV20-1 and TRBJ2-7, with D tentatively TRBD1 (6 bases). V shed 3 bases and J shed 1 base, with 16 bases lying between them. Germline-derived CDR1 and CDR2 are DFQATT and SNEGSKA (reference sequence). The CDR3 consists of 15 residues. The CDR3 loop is CSASPRGSGSYEQYF. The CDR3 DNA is TGCAGTGCTAGTCCCAGGGGCTCGGGTTCCTACGAGCAGTACTTC.

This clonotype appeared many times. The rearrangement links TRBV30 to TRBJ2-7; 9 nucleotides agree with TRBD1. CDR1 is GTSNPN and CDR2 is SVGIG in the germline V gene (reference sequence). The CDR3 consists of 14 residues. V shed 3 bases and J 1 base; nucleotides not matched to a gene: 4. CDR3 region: CAWRTGTGSYEQYF. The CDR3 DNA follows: TGTGCCTGGAGAACCGGGACAGGGTCCTACGAGCAGTACTTC.

Written as DNA, the CDR3 is TGTGCCAGCAGTGAAGGTCCAAAGCAGTTCTTC. It yields the protein CASSEGPKQFF. The chain is built from TRBV25-1 and TRBJ2-1; D is unclear. Trimming shortened V by 2 bases and J by 11 bases, and 7 bases separated the two germline ends. The CDR3 runs 11 residues. Germline CDR1 and CDR2: MGHDK and SYGVNS.

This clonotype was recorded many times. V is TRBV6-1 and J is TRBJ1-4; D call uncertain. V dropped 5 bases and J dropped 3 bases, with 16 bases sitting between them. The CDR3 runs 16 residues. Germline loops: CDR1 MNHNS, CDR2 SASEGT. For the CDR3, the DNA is TGTGCCAGCAGTTCCTTCTTCTCCTTCGCTAATGAAAAACTGTTTTTT. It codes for CASSSFFSFANEKLFF.

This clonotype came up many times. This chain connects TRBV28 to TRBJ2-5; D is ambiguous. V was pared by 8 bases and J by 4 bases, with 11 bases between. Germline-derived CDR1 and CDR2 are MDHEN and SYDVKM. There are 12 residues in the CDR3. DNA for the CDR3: TGTGCCAGCGAACGATTTGGAGAGACCCAGTACTTC. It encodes CASERFGETQYF.

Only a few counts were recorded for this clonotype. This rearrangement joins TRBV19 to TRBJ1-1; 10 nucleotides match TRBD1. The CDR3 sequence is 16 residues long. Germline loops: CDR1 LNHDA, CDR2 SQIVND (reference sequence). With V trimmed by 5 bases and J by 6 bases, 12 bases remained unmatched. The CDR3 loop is CASSRRDRGLVAEAFF. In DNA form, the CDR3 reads TGTGCCAGTAGTCGGCGGGACAGGGGTCTTGTAGCTGAAGCTTTCTTT.

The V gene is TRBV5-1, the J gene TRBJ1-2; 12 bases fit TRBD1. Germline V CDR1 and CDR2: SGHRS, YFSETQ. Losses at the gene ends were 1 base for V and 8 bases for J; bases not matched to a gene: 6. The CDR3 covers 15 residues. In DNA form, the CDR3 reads TGCGCCAGCAGCTTGAGGGACAGGGGGCAGGAAGGCTACACCTTC. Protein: CASSLRDRGQEGYTF. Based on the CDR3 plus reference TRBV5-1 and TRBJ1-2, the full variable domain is KAGVTQTPRYLIKTRGQQVTLSCSPISGHRSVSWYQQTPGQGLQFLFEYFSETQRNKGNFPGRFSGRQFSNSRSEMNVSTLELGDSALYLCASSLRDRGQEGYTFGSGTRLTVV.

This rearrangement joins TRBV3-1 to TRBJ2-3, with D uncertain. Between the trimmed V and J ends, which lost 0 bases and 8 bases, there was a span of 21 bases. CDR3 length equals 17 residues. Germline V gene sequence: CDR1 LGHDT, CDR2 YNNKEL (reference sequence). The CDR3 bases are TGTGCCAGCAGCCAAGAATTGGGATCTCGGAGCGTTAGTACGCAGTATTTT. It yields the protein CASSQELGSRSVSTQYF.

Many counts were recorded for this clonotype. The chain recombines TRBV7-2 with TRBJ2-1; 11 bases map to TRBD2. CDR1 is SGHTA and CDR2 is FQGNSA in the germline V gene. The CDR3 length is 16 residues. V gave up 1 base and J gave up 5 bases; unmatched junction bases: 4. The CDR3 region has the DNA TGTGCCAGCAGCTTAGTAGGGACTAGCGGAAACAATGAGCAGTTCTTC. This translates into CASSLVGTSGNNEQFF.

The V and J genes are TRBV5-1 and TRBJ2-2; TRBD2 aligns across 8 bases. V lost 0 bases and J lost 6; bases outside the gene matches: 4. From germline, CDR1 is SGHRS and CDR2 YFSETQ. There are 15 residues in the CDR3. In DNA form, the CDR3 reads TGCGCCAGCAGCTTGGTGTCAGCGGGAGCCGGGGAGCTGTTTTTT. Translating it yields CASSLVSAGAGELFF.

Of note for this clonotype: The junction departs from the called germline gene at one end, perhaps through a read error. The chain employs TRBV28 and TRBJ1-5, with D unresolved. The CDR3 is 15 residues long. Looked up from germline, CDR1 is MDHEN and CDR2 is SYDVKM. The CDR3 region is CTSRSGGVSNQPQHF. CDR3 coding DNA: TGTACCAGCAGGTCGGGAGGAGTTAGCAATCAGCCCCAGCATTTT.

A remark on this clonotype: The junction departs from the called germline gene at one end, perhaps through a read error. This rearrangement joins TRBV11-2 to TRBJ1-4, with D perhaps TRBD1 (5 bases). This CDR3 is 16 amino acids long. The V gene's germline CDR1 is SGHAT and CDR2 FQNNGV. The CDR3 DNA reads TGTGCCAGCAGCCCTGGGACTCTCGCAACTAATGAAAGACTGTTTTTT. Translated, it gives CASSPGTLATNERLFF.

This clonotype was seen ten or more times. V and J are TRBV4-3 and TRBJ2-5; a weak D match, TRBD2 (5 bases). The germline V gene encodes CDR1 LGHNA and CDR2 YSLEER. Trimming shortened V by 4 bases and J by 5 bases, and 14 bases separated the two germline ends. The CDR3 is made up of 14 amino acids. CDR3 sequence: CASSRWGEVETQYF. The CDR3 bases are TGCGCCAGCAGCCGATGGGGAGAGGTGGAGACCCAGTACTTC.

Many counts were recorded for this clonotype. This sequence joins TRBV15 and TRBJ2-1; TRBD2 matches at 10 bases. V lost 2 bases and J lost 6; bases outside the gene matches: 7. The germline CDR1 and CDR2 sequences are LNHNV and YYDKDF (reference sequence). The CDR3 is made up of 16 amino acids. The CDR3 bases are TGTGCCACCAGCAGATCGGCTAGCGGGAGTATCAATGAGCAGTTCTTC. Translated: CATSRSASGSINEQFF.

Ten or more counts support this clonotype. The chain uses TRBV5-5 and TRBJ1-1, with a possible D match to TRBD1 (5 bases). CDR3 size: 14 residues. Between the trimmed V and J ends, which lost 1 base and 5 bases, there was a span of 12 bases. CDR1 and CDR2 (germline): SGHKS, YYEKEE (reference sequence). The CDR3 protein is CASSLYSGQTEAFF. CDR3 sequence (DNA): TGTGCCAGCAGCTTGTATTCAGGGCAAACTGAAGCTTTCTTT.

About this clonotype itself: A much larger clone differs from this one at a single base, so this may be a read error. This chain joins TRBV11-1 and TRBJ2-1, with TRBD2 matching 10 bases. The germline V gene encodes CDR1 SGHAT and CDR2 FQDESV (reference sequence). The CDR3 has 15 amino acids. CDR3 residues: CVGSRQGTSVEEQFF. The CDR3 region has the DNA TGTGTCGGCAGCCGACAAGGGACTAGCGTCGAGGAGCAGTTCTTC. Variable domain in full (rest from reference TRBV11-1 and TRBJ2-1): EAEVAQSPRYKITEKSQAVAFWCDPISGHATLYWYRQILGQGPELLVQFQDESVVDDSQLPKDRFSAERLKGVDSTLKIQPAELGDSAMYLCVGSRQGTSVEEQFFGPGTRLTVL.

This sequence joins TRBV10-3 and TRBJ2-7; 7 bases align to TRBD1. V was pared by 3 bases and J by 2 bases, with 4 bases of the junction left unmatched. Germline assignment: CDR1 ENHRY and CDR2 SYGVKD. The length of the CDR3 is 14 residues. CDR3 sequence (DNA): TGTGCCATCAGTGAAAAGGGGGCCCCCTACGAGCAGTACTTC. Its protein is CAISEKGAPYEQYF.

The CDR3 loop reads CASSYTSGYNEQFF. CDR3 bases: TGTGCCAGCAGTTATACTAGCGGGTACAATGAGCAGTTCTTC. The chain couples TRBV6-1 to TRBJ2-1; TRBD2 matches 9 bases. The CDR3 spans 14 residues. With 5 bases clipped from V and 4 bases from J, the junction kept 3 bases outside the gene matches. Per germline, CDR1 MNHNS and CDR2 SASEGT.